These T cell receptor beta chains were read from a single sample in a study of CD8 T cells in Susac syndrome. TCRdb called the immunoSEQ multiplex PCR reads again in MiXCR, with one record for every CDR3 protein. The sample lists 170,000 or so distinct CDR3 sequences; around 94% were seen once. Sequenced input: CD4+ T cells from PBMCs. These TCRs come from a human donor with Susac syndrome. The CDR3 runs from the conserved cysteine through the conserved F or W. The order of the fields is V gene, J gene, D gene, CDR3 DNA, CDR3 protein. A D gene is named only where the DNA matches it firmly.

v_gene: TRBV3-1; j_gene: TRBJ2-5; d_gene: TRBD1; CDR3nt: TGTGCCAGCAGCCAAGGGACAGGGTCTCAAGAGACCCAGTACTTC; CDR3aa: CASSQGTGSQETQYF
v_gene: TRBV19; j_gene: TRBJ1-5; d_gene: TRBD1; CDR3nt: TGTGCCAGTAGCCGGGACAGCCAGTTCAATCAGCCCCAGCATTTT; CDR3aa: CASSRDSQFNQPQHF
v_gene: TRBV30; j_gene: TRBJ2-5; d_gene: TRBD2; CDR3nt: TGTGCCTGGGGGACTAGGGAAGAGACCCAGTACTTC; CDR3aa: CAWGTREETQYF
v_gene: TRBV18; j_gene: TRBJ2-2; d_gene: -; CDR3nt: TGTGCCAGCCACCGACGGGGGACAGACACCGGGGAGCTGTTTTTT; CDR3aa: CASHRRGTDTGELFF
v_gene: TRBV5-4; j_gene: TRBJ2-5; d_gene: -; CDR3nt: TGTGCCAGCAGCTTTAACAGGCTAGAAGAGACCCAGTACTTC; CDR3aa: CASSFNRLEETQYF
v_gene: TRBV7-2; j_gene: TRBJ2-3; d_gene: -; CDR3nt: TGTGCCAGCAGCTCCGGGCATAGCACAGATACGCAGTATTTT; CDR3aa: CASSSGHSTDTQYF
v_gene: TRBV5-1; j_gene: TRBJ1-1; d_gene: -; CDR3nt: TGCGCCAGCAGCACAACAGGAATATCTGAAGCTTTCTTT; CDR3aa: CASSTTGISEAFF
v_gene: TRBV5-4; j_gene: TRBJ1-5; d_gene: -; CDR3nt: TGTGCCAGCAGCTTGGACCCCTCTCAGCCCCAGCATTTT; CDR3aa: CASSLDPSQPQHF
v_gene: TRBV18; j_gene: TRBJ2-1; d_gene: -; CDR3nt: TGTGCCAGCTCACCCCCGGTTTACGATGAGCAGTTCTTC; CDR3aa: CASSPPVYDEQFF
v_gene: TRBV2; j_gene: TRBJ2-7; d_gene: -; CDR3nt: TGTGCCAGCCGGAGGGGCTCCTACGAGCAGTACTTC; CDR3aa: CASRRGSYEQYF
v_gene: TRBV30; j_gene: TRBJ1-1; d_gene: TRBD1; CDR3nt: TGTGCCTGGACCCCCGAGGACAGGGGTTGGGCTTTCTTT; CDR3aa: CAWTPEDRGWAFF
v_gene: TRBV25-1; j_gene: TRBJ2-2; d_gene: -; CDR3nt: TGTGCCAGCAGTGAAACCGGCAGGGGGAACACCGGGGAGCTGTTTTTT; CDR3aa: CASSETGRGNTGELFF
v_gene: TRBV20-1; j_gene: TRBJ2-7; d_gene: TRBD1; CDR3nt: TGCAGTGCTAGATCTACCGGGACAGGGATACACGAGCAGTACTTC; CDR3aa: CSARSTGTGIHEQYF
v_gene: TRBV6-1; j_gene: TRBJ1-6; d_gene: -; CDR3nt: TGTGCCAGCAGGGACTCTTTCAATTCACCCCTCCACTTT; CDR3aa: CASRDSFNSPLHF
v_gene: TRBV15; j_gene: TRBJ2-1; d_gene: -; CDR3nt: TGTGCCACCAGCAGAGAGGGGTCCTTAAGCTCCTACAATGAGCAGTTCTTC; CDR3aa: CATSREGSLSSYNEQFF
v_gene: TRBV6-5; j_gene: TRBJ1-3; d_gene: -; CDR3nt: TGTGCCAGCAGTTACTCGGCAGCCTCCTCTGGAAACACCATATATTTT; CDR3aa: CASSYSAASSGNTIYF
v_gene: TRBV7-2; j_gene: TRBJ1-6; d_gene: -; CDR3nt: TGTGCCAGCAGCCAAAACGAGGCTGGCTCCCTCCACTTT; CDR3aa: CASSQNEAGSLHF
v_gene: TRBV25-1; j_gene: TRBJ1-4; d_gene: -; CDR3nt: TGTGCCAGCAGCGGAACAGACACTTTAGCGGAAAAACTGTTTTTT; CDR3aa: CASSGTDTLAEKLFF
v_gene: TRBV19; j_gene: TRBJ1-5; d_gene: -; CDR3nt: TGTGCCAGTAGTATGGCAGGCCAGCCCCAGCATTTT; CDR3aa: CASSMAGQPQHF
v_gene: TRBV4-2; j_gene: TRBJ2-1; d_gene: -; CDR3nt: TGTGCCAGCAGCCAAGGGGGGAGGAACAATGAGCAGTTCTTC; CDR3aa: CASSQGGRNNEQFF
v_gene: TRBV7-9; j_gene: TRBJ2-5; d_gene: TRBD2; CDR3nt: TGTGCCAGCAGCCCCCTACGACTAGCGGGTCTACAAGAGACCCAGTACTTC; CDR3aa: CASSPLRLAGLQETQYF
v_gene: TRBV2; j_gene: TRBJ1-5; d_gene: -; CDR3nt: TGTGCCAGCAGTGTTTCGGGGTTTGGCAATCAGCCCCAGCATTTT; CDR3aa: CASSVSGFGNQPQHF
v_gene: TRBV5-4; j_gene: TRBJ2-1; d_gene: -; CDR3nt: TGTGCCAGCAGTTCCCTTGGCGGACGAGACGAGCAGTTCTTC; CDR3aa: CASSSLGGRDEQFF
v_gene: TRBV27; j_gene: TRBJ1-1; d_gene: -; CDR3nt: TGTGCCAGCTCTCGACCGAACACTGAAGCTTTCTTT; CDR3aa: CASSRPNTEAFF
v_gene: TRBV3-1; j_gene: TRBJ2-1; d_gene: -; CDR3nt: TGTGCCAGCAGCCTAGACAATGAGCAGTTCTTC; CDR3aa: CASSLDNEQFF
v_gene: TRBV12-5; j_gene: TRBJ1-1; d_gene: -; CDR3nt: TGTGCTAGTGGTTTGACTGGCACTGAAGCTTTCTTT; CDR3aa: CASGLTGTEAFF
v_gene: TRBV30; j_gene: TRBJ2-5; d_gene: -; CDR3nt: TGTGCCTGGAGTGTACGTCGTAGGACGGAGACCCAGTACTTC; CDR3aa: CAWSVRRRTETQYF